A single TCR beta chain is shown here with its context. The data are from a study of blood T cell repertoires in COVID-19. The overall study: Sites in the United States, Italy and Spain provided acute and convalescent COVID-19 samples. PBMCs, B-cell-depleted T cells, or T cells provided the cDNA or gDNA that made up the material.

The CDR3 is 15 amino acids. V was pared by 3 bases and J by 0 bases, with 12 bases between. Looked up from germline, CDR1 is SGHRS and CDR2 is YFSETQ. In the source study's methods: Using reference gene primer amplification, nucleated cell counts were estimated. TCRdb's copy holds only in-frame clones and misses some; the assay was immunoSEQ multiplex PCR. V and J calls and clone size follow that table, whereas D and trimming were derived from the DNA. The sample yields about 59,000 clones, about 93% seen once. The material sequenced was peripheral blood. This clonotype originated in a man older than 75 with acute or convalescent COVID-19. The chain has TRBV5-1 and TRBJ1-1; D perhaps matches TRBD1 (6 bases). In DNA, the CDR3 is TGCGCCAGCAGCTACCACACAGGGTTGAACACTGAAGCTTTCTTT. Translating gives CASSYHTGLNTEAFF.